The next 8 T cell receptor beta chains were all read from a single sample in a study of blood T cell repertoires in COVID-19. Generated by immunoSEQ multiplex PCR, the TCRdb table keeps only in-frame clones and is missing some. The sample holds a few hundred thousand clones; about 87% are singletons and the top ten take approximately 7.2%. Specimen: peripheral blood. These receptors all come from a woman in her 30s who had recovered from COVID-19.

This chain connects TRBV28 to TRBJ1-5; 8 bases match TRBD1. The CDR3 consists of 14 residues. Germline V gene sequence: CDR1 MDHEN, CDR2 SYDVKM. Losses at the gene ends were 5 bases for V and 5 bases for J; bases not matched to a gene: 5. The CDR3 sequence is CASSGQGDHQPQHF. The CDR3 DNA sequence: TGTGCCAGCAGTGGACAGGGAGACCATCAGCCCCAGCATTTT. The full variable domain, rest sourced from reference TRBV28 and TRBJ1-5, is DVKVTQSSRYLVKRTGEKVFLECVQDMDHENMFWYRQDPGLGLRLIYFSYDVKMKEKGDIPEGYSVSREKKERFSLILESASTNQTSMYLCASSGQGDHQPQHFGDGTRLSIL.

The chain uses TRBV2 and TRBJ1-5; the D gene is possibly TRBD1 (5 bases). The V gene lost 8 bases and the J gene lost 1 base, with 9 bases spanning the gap. The CDR3 extends over 13 amino acids. Germline V CDR1 and CDR2: SNHLY, FYNNEI. The CDR3 is CASLRESNQPQHF. As DNA, the CDR3 is TGTGCCAGCCTCAGGGAAAGCAATCAGCCCCAGCATTTT.

This rearrangement joins TRBV5-1 to TRBJ2-5, with D tentatively TRBD2 (6 bases). CDR3 length equals 14 residues. Germline CDR1 is SGHRS and CDR2 is YFSETQ. The ends were cut back, 4 bases at V and 4 bases at J, with 14 bases in the middle. CDR3 residues: CASSPGGVGETQYF. The CDR3 nucleotides read TGCGCCAGCAGCCCAGGAGGGGTCGGAGAGACCCAGTACTTC.

The chain employs TRBV3-1 (or the pseudogene TRBV3-2) and TRBJ1-2; a weak D match, TRBD1 (5 bases). V was cut by 3 bases and J by 7 bases, with 18 bases left in between. The CDR3 covers 15 residues. CDR1 LGHDT and CDR2 YNNKEL come from the germline V gene (reference sequence). CDR3 residues: CASSQRGVWGGGYTF. The CDR3 DNA sequence: TGTGCCAGCAGCCAGAGGGGTGTGTGGGGAGGTGGCTACACCTTC.

The rearrangement links TRBV3-1 (or the pseudogene TRBV3-2) to TRBJ2-3, with D possibly TRBD2 on 6 matching bases. CDR3 length: 11 amino acids. Looked up from germline, CDR1 is LGHDT and CDR2 is YNNKEL (reference sequence). Trimming removed 6 bases at V and 15 bases at J, with 16 bases between. The chain's CDR3 is CASRGRGPDYF. In DNA, the CDR3 is TGTGCCAGCAGGGGGCGGGGTCCTGACTATTTT.

The table lists this clone with a count of one. This chain uses TRBV12-5 with TRBJ1-1; possible D gene TRBD1, 5 bases. Germline V CDR1 and CDR2: LGHNT, FRNRAP. CDR3 length: 17 amino acids. The V end lost 1 base, the J end lost 1 base, and 16 bases lay between the germline ends. The CDR3 DNA reads TGTGCTAGTGGTTTGGACGTTTGGGAGGGGAGGAACACTGAAGCTTTCTTT. Translated: CASGLDVWEGRNTEAFF. The full variable domain, its missing parts supplied by reference TRBV12-5 and TRBJ1-1, is DARVTQTPRHKVTEMGQEVTMRCQPILGHNTVFWYRQTMMQGLELLAYFRNRAPLDDSGMPKDRFSAEMPDATLATLKIQPSEPRDSAVYFCASGLDVWEGRNTEAFFGQGTRLTVV.

The rearrangement joins TRBV12-3 or TRBV12-4 to TRBJ2-1, with unresolved D. This CDR3 has 12 residues. The V end was cut by 2 bases, the J end by 8 bases, with 7 bases between. The chain's CDR3 is CASSLTRDEQFF. The CDR3 bases are TGTGCCAGCAGTTTAACTCGGGATGAGCAGTTCTTC.

The chain has TRBV7-9 and TRBJ1-1; TRBD1 aligns across 7 bases. V lost 5 bases to trimming and J lost 1 base; unmatched junction nucleotides: 10. The CDR3 length is 16 residues. From germline, CDR1 is SEHNR and CDR2 FQNEAQ (reference sequence). The CDR3 protein is CASSVRDRASNTEAFF. CDR3 DNA sequence: TGTGCCAGCAGCGTCCGGGACAGAGCTTCGAACACTGAAGCTTTCTTT.